A single sample gave rise to the 14 T cell receptor beta chains below, sequenced in a study of cytomegalovirus exposure and HLA in healthy donors (dated by TCRdb to 2016 to 2017). Libraries were constructed by the immunoSEQ multiplex PCR assay. For the multiplex PCR, a mixture combining 60 forward primers for TCR Vbeta segments and 13 reverse primers for TCR Jbeta segments was used. TCRdb took this table from immuneACCESS and kept in-frame rearrangements with V and J called. Such tables lack part of the clones; where checked against another copy, unresolved V genes explain under half of the gap, and the rest is unexplained. The sample's records list about 77,000 clones. Approximately 15% of the sample lies in the top ten. Sequencing used PBMCs. The receptors originated from a man between 50 and 59 years old in good health and CMV-seropositive.

This chain joins TRBV6-1 and TRBJ1-2, with 9 bases identical to TRBD1. This CDR3 is built from 14 residues. After removal of 6 bases from V and 3 bases from J, the junction contained 5 bases not matched to a gene. The germline CDR1 and CDR2 sequences are MNHNS and SASEGT. The CDR3 bases are TGTGCCAGCAGCCAAACAGGGGGCGACTATGGCTACACCTTC. Translating gives CASSQTGGDYGYTF.

J is TRBJ2-2 and V is TRBV7-9, with 7 bases aligning to TRBD1. The germline CDR1 and CDR2 sequences are SEHNR and FQNEAQ (reference sequence). The CDR3 extends over 16 amino acids. The V and J ends lost 3 bases and 3 bases, in that order; junction bases with no gene match: 7. This chain's CDR3 is CASSFNGQADTGELFF. Written as DNA, the CDR3 is TGTGCCAGCAGCTTTAACGGACAGGCGGACACCGGGGAGCTGTTTTTT.

V usage is TRBV28 and J usage is TRBJ1-1; 8 bases fit TRBD1. The CDR3 length is 15 residues. CDR1 and CDR2 (germline): MDHEN, SYDVKM. V lost 5 bases, J lost 1 base, and 6 bases stayed unmatched. CDR3 nucleotide sequence: TGTGCCAGCAGTACTGGACAGGGATCGAACACTGAAGCTTTCTTT. Protein sequence: CASSTGQGSNTEAFF.

This rearrangement joins TRBV13 to TRBJ2-5, with D tentatively TRBD1 (6 bases). This CDR3 contains 14 residues. Trimming took off 2 bases at V and 5 bases at J, with 12 bases between the two ends. Germline V gives CDR1 PRHDT, CDR2 FYEKMQ (reference sequence). The CDR3 nucleotides are TGTGCCAGCAGCTTAAAACAGGGCGTGGAGACCCAGTACTTC. Amino acids: CASSLKQGVETQYF.

The chain employs TRBV19 and TRBJ2-5; D perhaps matches TRBD2 (5 bases). The CDR3 contains 13 residues. Germline V gene sequence: CDR1 LNHDA, CDR2 SQIVND (reference sequence). The V end lost 7 bases, the J end lost 4 bases, and 13 bases lay between the germline ends. CDR3 sequence reads: CASKAAGGETQYF. CDR3 nucleotide sequence: TGTGCCAGTAAAGCGGCAGGCGGAGAGACCCAGTACTTC.

The chain recombines TRBV18 with TRBJ1-6; D is uncertain. V was shortened by 0 bases and J by 6 bases, with 6 bases between the two germline ends. CDR3 length: 14 amino acids. CDR1 and CDR2 (germline): KGHSH, LQKENI. This chain's CDR3 is CASSPPGRNSPLHF. DNA of the CDR3: TGTGCCAGCTCACCACCGGGCCGTAATTCACCCCTCCACTTT.

The rearrangement links TRBV6-5 to TRBJ1-2; maybe TRBD1 (5 bases). Germline CDR1 reads MNHEY; CDR2 reads SVGAGI. There are 15 residues in the CDR3. V was pared by 5 bases and J by 2 bases, with 15 bases between. CDR3: CASSKGQGGNYGYTF. CDR3 DNA: TGTGCCAGCAGTAAAGGCCAGGGAGGCAACTATGGCTACACCTTC.

Here the CDR3 reads CASSLRDRISYEQYV. CDR3 DNA sequence: TGTGCCAGCAGTTTACGTGACAGAATCTCCTACGAGCAGTACGTC. The chain carries TRBV27 and TRBJ2-7; D might be TRBD1 (5 bases). Between the trimmed V and J ends, which lost 2 bases and 0 bases, there was a span of 11 bases. Germline V gene data show CDR1 as MNHEY and CDR2 as SMNVEV (reference sequence). This CDR3 has 15 residues.

This sequence joins TRBV5-1 and TRBJ2-4; 11 bases map to TRBD2. The CDR3 extends over 15 amino acids. The V and J ends lost 4 bases and 8 bases, in that order; junction bases with no gene match: 8. Germline CDR1 reads SGHRS; CDR2 reads YFSETQ. The CDR3 is CASSPTSGADDIQYF. The CDR3 DNA sequence: TGCGCCAGCAGCCCGACTAGCGGGGCGGACGACATTCAGTACTTC.

The gene calls are TRBV19 and TRBJ2-3; 10 positions match TRBD2. Trimming at V came to 4 bases and at J to 7 bases, leaving 5 bases not matched to a gene. Germline V gene sequence: CDR1 LNHDA, CDR2 SQIVND (reference sequence). The CDR3 contains 14 residues. DNA of the CDR3: TGTGCCAGTAGTACCAGCGGGGGGGCGAATACGCAGTATTTT. Its translation is CASSTSGGANTQYF.

This chain joins TRBV18 and TRBJ1-6, with 9 bases that match TRBD1. The CDR3 is 14 amino acids. Germline CDR1 is KGHSH and CDR2 is LQKENI. V lost 6 bases to trimming and J lost 7 bases; unmatched junction nucleotides: 4. CDR3 sequence (DNA): TGTGCCAGCTCGCCCGGGACAGGGAATTCACCCCTCCACTTT. Protein sequence: CASSPGTGNSPLHF.

V is TRBV6-1 and J is TRBJ2-2; 8 bases line up with TRBD1. The CDR3 totals 13 residues. With 6 bases clipped from V and 5 bases from J, the junction kept 2 bases outside the gene matches. Germline loops: CDR1 MNHNS, CDR2 SASEGT. Written as DNA, the CDR3 is TGTGCCAGCAGCCAGGGGGCAACCGGGGAGCTGTTTTTT. It yields the protein CASSQGATGELFF.

This chain links TRBV7-2 with TRBJ1-6, with 7 bases identical to TRBD1. Per the germline V gene, CDR1 is SGHTA and CDR2 is FQGNSA. The CDR3 has 17 residues. V was pared by 4 bases and J by 3 bases, with 9 bases of the junction left unmatched. CDR3 coding DNA: TGTGCCAGCAGCTCTTGGGACAGACTAAACTATAATTCACCCCTCCACTTT. As protein: CASSSWDRLNYNSPLHF.

The chain links TRBV18 to TRBJ1-4; D ambiguous. CDR1 is KGHSH and CDR2 is LQKENI in the germline V gene. This CDR3 is built from 16 residues. Deletions cut 2 bases from V and 0 bases from J, with 10 bases between. The CDR3 DNA is TGTGCCAGCTCACCAGCCCTCACGGCAACTAATGAAAAACTGTTTTTT. Protein sequence: CASSPALTATNEKLFF.